The 12 T cell receptor beta chains below all came from one sample that was sequenced in a study of Ad26.COV2.S vaccination and SARS-CoV-2 variants. The sample's treatment: 15 to 20 received Ad26.COV2.S at low or high dose, single or two shots; 5 received placebo; per-sample allocation not given. At day 63 after the first vaccine or placebo injection, samples were drawn. Sequenced by immunoSEQ multiplex PCR; TCRdb stores in-frame clones only, minus some. The data contain approximately 300,000 clones, roughly 86% of them seen just once; the ten biggest clones take up 1.5% to 2.5%. The input for sequencing was peripheral blood, taken in a trial of Ad26.COV2.S vaccine versus placebo. The receptor set was obtained from a person between 18 and 59 years old who received the Ad26.COV2.S COVID-19 vaccine or a placebo.

Written as DNA, the CDR3 is TGTGCCAGCAACCTACAGGGAGGGAACACTGAAGCTTTCTTT. This encodes CASNLQGGNTEAFF. The V and J genes are TRBV2 and TRBJ1-1; tentatively, D is TRBD1 (6 bases). Germline CDR1 SNHLY, CDR2 FYNNEI. The CDR3 spans 14 residues. Trimming cost V 7 bases and J 1 base, with 13 bases left between them.

The chain couples TRBV2 to TRBJ1-2; 11 bases align to TRBD1. Germline CDR1 SNHLY, CDR2 FYNNEI. V gave up 3 bases and J gave up 4 bases; unmatched junction bases: 1. The CDR3 extends over 14 amino acids. The CDR3 protein is CASSEGQGGYGYTF. CDR3 coding DNA: TGTGCCAGCAGTGAGGGACAGGGGGGCTATGGCTACACCTTC.

This chain links TRBV7-2 with TRBJ2-2, with D unresolved. The V gene's germline CDR1 is SGHTA and CDR2 FQGNSA. The germline V and J ends were trimmed by 1 base and 4 bases, with 10 bases remaining between them. The CDR3 runs to 15 residues. DNA of the CDR3: TGTGCCAGCAGCTTAGTGGCCAAGCTCACCGGGGAGCTGTTTTTT. Amino acids: CASSLVAKLTGELFF.

CDR3 loop: CASTNDRQGNQPQHF. In DNA form, the CDR3 reads TGTGCCAGCACCAACGACCGCCAAGGAAATCAGCCCCAGCATTTT. The chain uses TRBV2 and TRBJ1-5; D gene ambiguous. This CDR3 spans 15 amino acids. V was shortened by 7 bases and J by 4 bases, with 17 bases between the two germline ends. Germline CDR1 SNHLY, CDR2 FYNNEI.

The chain links TRBV10-1 to TRBJ2-7; D is perhaps TRBD2 (7 bases). V gave up 3 bases and J gave up 2 bases, with 14 bases separating them. The germline V gene encodes CDR1 WNHNN and CDR2 SYGVQD (reference sequence). The CDR3 extends over 15 amino acids. The CDR3: CASSEVTGGPYEQYF. The CDR3 DNA follows: TGCGCCAGCAGTGAAGTCACGGGGGGCCCCTACGAGCAGTACTTC.

This chain links TRBV29-1 with TRBJ1-1, with 10 bases that match TRBD1. Germline CDR1 and CDR2: SQVTM and ANQGSEA. With 8 bases clipped from V and 4 bases from J, the junction kept 7 bases outside the gene matches. The CDR3 totals 13 residues. CDR3 in DNA: TGCAGCCTTTTGGACAGGGGGACCACTGAAGCTTTCTTT. This codes for CSLLDRGTTEAFF.

The J gene is TRBJ2-3, the V gene TRBV5-1; TRBD1 matches at 9 bases. CDR3 size: 16 residues. Germline V gene lookup returns CDR1 SGHRS and CDR2 YFSETQ. The junction had 6 bases not matched to a gene; V was cut back by 2 bases and J by 2 bases. This CDR3 is CASSFGGQGYTDTQYF. CDR3 in DNA: TGCGCCAGCAGCTTCGGGGGACAGGGCTACACAGATACGCAGTATTTT.

Remarks on this clone: Within the sample, other DNA sequences also encode this same CDR3. The rearrangement joins TRBV5-1 to TRBJ2-5; 9 bases are a match to TRBD1. The CDR3 has 14 amino acids. Germline V gives CDR1 SGHRS, CDR2 YFSETQ. The junction had 1 base not matched to a gene; V was cut back by 0 bases and J by 4 bases. In DNA form, the CDR3 reads TGCGCCAGCAGCTTGGCGGGACAGGGAGAGACCCAGTACTTC. Translation: CASSLAGQGETQYF.

V gene TRBV4-1 combines with J gene TRBJ2-3; D unresolved. The CDR3 runs to 18 residues. The germline V and J ends were trimmed by 1 base and 0 bases, with 17 bases remaining between them. The germline V gene encodes CDR1 MGHRA and CDR2 YSYEKL. CDR3 sequence (DNA): TGCGCCAGCAGCCAAGGTAGGGTGGCGGATTCTAGCACAGATACGCAGTATTTT. This translates into CASSQGRVADSSTDTQYF.

The J gene is TRBJ2-2, the V gene TRBV3-1 (or the pseudogene TRBV3-2); perhaps D is TRBD1 or TRBD2 (5 bases each). Germline values: CDR1 LGHDT, CDR2 YNNKEL (reference sequence). The ends were cut back, 3 bases at V and 3 bases at J, with 11 bases in the middle. The CDR3 totals 15 residues. This chain's CDR3 is CASSQAGTYTGELFF. CDR3 coding DNA: TGTGCCAGCAGCCAGGCCGGGACCTACACCGGGGAGCTGTTTTTT.

The rearrangement joins TRBV19 to TRBJ1-3; possible D gene TRBD1, 5 bases. Germline V gene data show CDR1 as LNHDA and CDR2 as SQIVND (reference sequence). V was clipped by 7 bases and J by 3 bases, with 13 bases between them. CDR3 length: 14 residues. The CDR3 DNA follows: TGTGCCAGTACCGGGACCGGAGTTGGAAACACCATATATTTT. This gives the protein CASTGTGVGNTIYF.

The chain carries TRBV6-1 and TRBJ2-1; 10 bases match TRBD2. CDR1 and CDR2 from the germline V gene are MNHNS and SASEGT. The junction had 5 bases not matched to a gene; V was cut back by 7 bases and J by 5 bases. This CDR3 region has 14 residues. The chain's CDR3 is CASKASGGNNEQFF. As DNA, the CDR3 is TGTGCCAGCAAAGCTAGCGGGGGTAACAATGAGCAGTTCTTC.